Listed here are 8 T cell receptor beta chains from one sample, sequenced in a study of shared clonotypes between healthy human individuals. This table comes from immunoSEQ multiplex PCR, and its TCRdb copy is limited to in-frame clones, with some not included. The sample shows about 2.1 million clones, 85% to 95% of them seen only once. It was CD45RO-negative cells, positively selected for CCR7, that made up naive CD8 cells, with terminally differentiated effector memory CD45RA+ cells excluded. Sequenced material: naive CD8+ T cells from PBMCs. The receptor set was obtained from a man younger than 35 in good health. Some clones in this sample may be carry-over from other donors' samples.

The chain has TRBV28 and TRBJ2-7; D may match TRBD1 or TRBD2 (5 bases each). The CDR3 contains 12 residues. Trimming pared 7 bases from V and 4 bases from J, leaving 11 bases between. Germline loops: CDR1 MDHEN, CDR2 SYDVKM. CDR3 loop: CASTLGAYEQYF. CDR3 nucleotides: TGTGCCAGCACACTAGGGGCATACGAGCAGTACTTC.

In regard to this clone: Other DNA sequences in the sample encode the same CDR3. The V call is TRBV9, the J call TRBJ2-3, with 13 bases fitting TRBD2. The CDR3 is 16 residues long. Germline V gene sequence: CDR1 SGDLS, CDR2 YYNGEE. V gave up 2 bases and J gave up 2 bases; unmatched junction bases: 2. The CDR3 sequence: CASSVGLAGITDTQYF. The CDR3 DNA sequence: TGTGCCAGCAGCGTGGGACTAGCGGGAATCACAGATACGCAGTATTTT.

The CDR3, as DNA: TGTGCCATCAGTCTGAGCGGGAGTGCGAATGAGCAGTTCTTC. Translating gives CAISLSGSANEQFF. V usage is TRBV10-3 and J usage is TRBJ2-1; 8 nucleotides match TRBD2. The V and J ends lost 5 bases and 7 bases, in that order; junction bases with no gene match: 7. Germline V gene data show CDR1 as ENHRY and CDR2 as SYGVKD. The CDR3 loop spans 14 amino acids.

This chain uses TRBV28 with TRBJ2-5, with 7 bases lining up with TRBD2. Trimming removed 1 base from V and 2 bases from J; junction bases left unmatched: 7. CDR1 is MDHEN, CDR2 SYDVKM, per germline. The CDR3 is 16 amino acids. CDR3 DNA sequence: TGTGCCAGCAGTTTATTCCCTAGCGGAGCTCAAGAGACCCAGTACTTC. It yields the protein CASSLFPSGAQETQYF.

As regards this clone: Different DNA sequences within this sample yield the same CDR3. The chain has TRBV7-9 and TRBJ2-7; D remains unclear. The CDR3 loop spans 12 amino acids. Trimming removed 3 bases from V and 2 bases from J, with 5 bases in between. Germline V gene sequence: CDR1 SEHNR, CDR2 FQNEAQ (reference sequence). The CDR3 spells CASSFFAYEQYF. The CDR3 DNA is TGTGCCAGCAGCTTCTTCGCCTACGAGCAGTACTTC. Full variable domain (missing parts from reference TRBV7-9 and TRBJ2-7): DTGVSQNPRHKITKRGQNVTFRCDPISEHNRLYWYRQTLGQGPEFLTYFQNEAQLEKSRLLSDRFSAERPKGSFSTLEIQRTEQGDSAMYLCASSFFAYEQYFGPGTRLTVT.

The gene calls are TRBV30 and TRBJ2-3, with 14 bases lining up with TRBD2. The CDR3 contains 19 residues. Germline CDR1 is GTSNPN and CDR2 is SVGIG (reference sequence). V shed 4 bases, J shed 0 bases, and the junction held 12 bases outside the gene matches. The chain's CDR3 is CAWTGLGLAGGLSTDTQYF. DNA of the CDR3: TGTGCCTGGACGGGTTTAGGACTAGCGGGAGGCCTGAGCACAGATACGCAGTATTTT.

The chain employs TRBV7-9 and TRBJ2-7, with 8 bases aligning to TRBD1. This CDR3 contains 15 residues. CDR1 SEHNR and CDR2 FQNEAQ come from the germline V gene (reference sequence). V was clipped by 5 bases and J by 5 bases; unmatched bases: 11. The CDR3 here is CASSPRDRPYHEQYF. The CDR3 DNA is TGTGCCAGCAGCCCCCGGGACAGGCCGTACCACGAGCAGTACTTC.

CDR3 residues: CAIATAYSNQPQHF. The CDR3 DNA follows: TGTGCCATAGCGACAGCCTATAGCAATCAGCCCCAGCATTTT. This rearrangement joins TRBV10-3 to TRBJ1-5; possibly TRBD1 for D (5 bases). CDR3 length equals 14 residues. Germline V gene lookup returns CDR1 ENHRY and CDR2 SYGVKD. V shed 9 bases and J shed 0 bases, with 12 bases lying between them.